The 32 T cell receptor beta chains below were found in one sample sequenced in a study of neurological immune-mediated disorders. TCRdb re-analysed the 5' RACE reads in MiXCR, keeping a single row per CDR3 protein. The sample includes about 70,000 distinct CDR3 sequences, about 3% of them seen just once. Sequencing was carried out using PBMCs. All receptors come from a woman in her 50s with multiple sclerosis.

To note about this clonotype: This may stem from a read error, because a much larger clone lies one nucleotide away. The chain carries TRBV12-3 or TRBV12-4 and TRBJ1-1; tentatively, D is TRBD1 (6 bases). This CDR3 comprises 15 residues. The germline V and J ends were trimmed by 5 bases and 1 base, with 14 bases remaining between them. CDR3 DNA sequence: TGTGCCAGCAGTCAACAGGGTGGCGGGAACACTGAAGCTTTCTTT. Translation gives CASSQQGGGNTEAFF.

This clonotype was seen ten or more times. The rearrangement joins TRBV11-2 to TRBJ2-5; D is perhaps TRBD2 (6 bases). Trimming removed 1 base from V and 4 bases from J, with 13 bases in between. Germline V lookup: CDR1 SGHAT, CDR2 FQNNGV. The CDR3 contains 15 residues. In nucleotides, the CDR3 is TGTGCCAGCAGCTTAGCACTAGCCCACCTAGAGACCCAGTACTTC. Its protein is CASSLALAHLETQYF.

There are many counts of this clonotype. The chain uses TRBV7-2 and TRBJ1-5; D not resolved. This CDR3 contains 15 residues. The V and J ends lost 1 base and 6 bases respectively, with 13 bases between them. CDR1 and CDR2 from the germline V gene are SGHTA and FQGNSA. CDR3 nucleotides: TGTGCCAGCAGCTTAGGCGCAGGCGGAAGTCAGCCCCAGCATTTT. Translating it yields CASSLGAGGSQPQHF. The full variable domain, with the rest looked up from reference TRBV7-2 and TRBJ1-5, is GAGVSQSPSNKVTEKGKDVELRCDPISGHTALYWYRQSLGQGLEFLIYFQGNSAPDKSGLPSDRFSAERTGGSVSTLTIQRTQQEDSAVYLCASSLGAGGSQPQHFGDGTRLSIL.

The chain is built from TRBV6-5 and TRBJ1-6, with D maybe TRBD1 (5 bases). The CDR3 sequence is 15 residues long. Germline V lookup: CDR1 MNHEY, CDR2 SVGAGI. V lost 5 bases and J lost 3, with 11 bases in between. CDR3 sequence reads: CASSLLQGYNSPLHF. In nucleotides, the CDR3 is TGTGCCAGCAGTCTACTTCAGGGCTATAATTCACCCCTCCACTTT.

This clonotype was picked up a small number of times. A much larger clone sits a single nucleotide away, making a read error possible. V is TRBV24-1 and J is TRBJ1-5; 10 nucleotides line up with TRBD1. Germline CDR1 KGHDR, CDR2 SFDVKD. CDR3 length: 14 amino acids. The CDR3 reads CATSATGGHQPQNF. The CDR3 bases are TGTGCCACCAGTGCGACAGGGGGCCATCAGCCCCAGAATTTT.

At least ten counts were recorded for this clonotype. The genes are TRBV9 and TRBJ2-1, with D possibly TRBD2 on 5 matching bases. The CDR3 consists of 14 residues. Trimming shortened V by 9 bases and J by 0 bases, and 13 bases separated the two germline ends. From germline, CDR1 is SGDLS and CDR2 YYNGEE. For the CDR3, the DNA is TGTGCCACCTCCCGGGATCCCTCCTACAATGAGCAGTTCTTC. Residues: CATSRDPSYNEQFF.

This clonotype was picked up many times. The chain is built from TRBV18 and TRBJ2-7; perhaps TRBD2 as D (6 bases). Between the trimmed V and J ends, which lost 1 base and 4 bases, there was a span of 17 bases. The length of the CDR3 is 16 residues. The V gene's germline CDR1 is KGHSH and CDR2 LQKENI. CDR3 sequence reads: CASSPLRPGLLYEQYF. DNA for the CDR3: TGTGCCAGCTCACCACTCCGCCCGGGACTTCTTTACGAGCAGTACTTC.

This clonotype was seen at least ten times. The genes are TRBV6-6 and TRBJ2-1, with TRBD1 matching 10 bases. The CDR3 is 14 amino acids. Germline V gene lookup returns CDR1 MNHNY and CDR2 SVGAGI (reference sequence). V lost 5 bases and J lost 15; bases outside the gene matches: 13. The CDR3 bases are TGTGCCAGCAGTCAACCGGGACAGGGGTTCCTGCGGTTCTTC. It codes for CASSQPGQGFLRFF.

This clonotype was counted only a few times. Possible read error: a much larger clone is one base away. This chain connects TRBV24-1 to TRBJ2-2; a possible D gene is TRBD2 (7 bases). The V gene's germline CDR1 is KGHDR and CDR2 SFDVKD. CDR3 size: 17 residues. V gave up 4 bases and J gave up 0 bases, with 14 bases separating them. The CDR3 loop reads CATSERQGGANTGELFF. The DNA for the CDR3 is TGTGCCACCAGTGAACGCCAAGGGGGGGCGAACACCGGGGAGCTGTTTTTT.

This clonotype was observed many times. V and J are TRBV7-9 and TRBJ1-1; TRBD1 matches at 8 bases. Looked up from germline, CDR1 is SEHNR and CDR2 is FQNEAQ (reference sequence). Losses at the gene ends were 4 bases for V and 0 bases for J; bases not matched to a gene: 4. This CDR3 is 15 amino acids long. The CDR3 here is CASSYRTGMNTEAFF. The CDR3 DNA follows: TGTGCCAGCAGCTATCGGACAGGGATGAACACTGAAGCTTTCTTT.

This clonotype was seen many times. The chain combines TRBV12-3 or TRBV12-4 with TRBJ1-3; D might be TRBD1 (6 bases). The CDR3 has 14 residues. The ends were cut back, 6 bases at V and 6 bases at J, with 15 bases in the middle. The CDR3 DNA reads TGTGCCAGCAGACCGGGGACATGGATAAACACCATATATTTT. It encodes CASRPGTWINTIYF.

The sample holds many counts of this clonotype. This chain uses TRBV20-1 with TRBJ1-2; 7 bases map to TRBD1. CDR1 and CDR2 (germline): DFQATT, SNEGSKA (reference sequence). V shed 0 bases and J 6 bases; nucleotides not matched to a gene: 4. CDR3 length: 13 residues. The CDR3 is CSARDYRGHGYTF. CDR3 coding DNA: TGCAGTGCTAGAGATTACAGGGGACATGGCTACACCTTC.

In its sample, this clonotype was seen many times. The chain joins TRBV5-1 to TRBJ2-7; D uncertain. V was shortened by 1 base and J by 6 bases, with 11 bases between the two germline ends. Germline V gene sequence: CDR1 SGHRS, CDR2 YFSETQ. The CDR3 consists of 13 residues. CDR3 nucleotides: TGCGCCAGCAGCTTGATGTCCACTTCCGAGCAGTACTTC. This translates into CASSLMSTSEQYF.

This clonotype has at least ten counts. The chain carries TRBV12-3 or TRBV12-4 and TRBJ2-5; D gene ambiguous. The germline V and J ends were trimmed by 3 bases and 5 bases, with 10 bases remaining between them. The CDR3 has 13 residues. The CDR3 coding sequence is TGTGCCAGCAGTTTGGGAAGGCGGGAGACCCAGTACTTC. Translating gives CASSLGRRETQYF.

This clonotype was seen repeatedly, ten times or more. The chain links TRBV29-1 to TRBJ2-7; D is perhaps TRBD1 (5 bases). Trimming cost V 7 bases and J 1 base, with 11 bases left between them. The CDR3 extends over 12 amino acids. Germline V gene data show CDR1 as SQVTM and CDR2 as ANQGSEA. The CDR3 is CSGLTDSYEQYF. The CDR3 coding sequence is TGCAGCGGCTTGACAGATTCCTACGAGCAGTACTTC.

This clonotype was observed many times. This rearrangement joins TRBV5-6 to TRBJ2-7; 11 positions match TRBD2. The V gene's germline CDR1 is SGHDT and CDR2 YYEEEE. The CDR3 consists of 17 residues. The V and J ends lost 0 bases and 0 bases, in that order; junction bases with no gene match: 5. Here the CDR3 reads CASSLGLAGRLSYEQYF. In DNA, the CDR3 is TGTGCCAGCAGCTTGGGACTAGCGGGACGACTCTCCTACGAGCAGTACTTC.

This clonotype was observed a few times. Possible read error: a much larger clone is one base away. The conserved phenylalanine or tryptophan is not found at the CDR3 terminus, so this likely reflects a read error. This rearrangement joins TRBV12-3 or TRBV12-4 to TRBJ1-3; D is ambiguous. The V and J ends lost 6 bases and 0 bases respectively, with 6 bases between them. The CDR3 runs to 13 residues. The CDR3 sequence: CASRPSSGNTIYC. The DNA of the CDR3 is TGTGCCAGCAGACCAAGCTCTGGAAACACCATATATTGT.

This clonotype was seen repeatedly, ten times or more. A clone one base away is much larger, so this may be a read error. The CDR3 ends on some other residue instead of the conserved phenylalanine or tryptophan, so this is likely a read error. The V call is TRBV7-2, the J call TRBJ2-5, with D perhaps matching TRBD2 (5 bases). The V gene's germline CDR1 is SGHTA and CDR2 FQGNSA. This CDR3 is 13 amino acids long. Trimming removed 4 bases at V and 4 bases at J, with 10 bases between. CDR3 sequence reads: CASSSREPETQYC. The CDR3 DNA reads as TGTGCCAGCAGCTCGAGGGAACCAGAGACCCAGTACTGC.

Points on this clonotype: This sequence may be a read error, since a much larger clone differs from it by one base. The rearrangement uses TRBV18 and TRBJ1-5, with 8 bases aligning to TRBD1. The CDR3 loop spans 13 amino acids. V shed 3 bases, J shed 8 bases, and the junction held 3 bases outside the gene matches. CDR1 is KGHSH and CDR2 is LQKENI in the germline V gene. This CDR3 reads CASSPLQGEPQHF. CDR3 sequence (DNA): TGTGCCAGCTCACCGTTACAGGGGGAGCCCCAGCATTTT.

This clonotype was seen many times. V is TRBV7-6 and J is TRBJ2-1; the D is unclear. The CDR3 length is 13 residues. Germline values: CDR1 SGHVS, CDR2 FNYEAQ. Trimming shortened V by 2 bases and J by 7 bases, and 9 bases separated the two germline ends. CDR3 nucleotides: TGTGCCAGCAGCTTATCCCAGCTAAATGAGCAGTTCTTC. As protein: CASSLSQLNEQFF. Drawing the rest from reference TRBV7-6 and TRBJ2-1, the complete variable domain is GAGVSQSPRYKVTKRGQDVALRCDPISGHVSLYWYRQALGQGPEFLTYFNYEAQQDKSGLPNDRFSAERPEGSISTLTIQRTEQRDSAMYRCASSLSQLNEQFFGPGTRLTVL.

This clonotype was recorded at least ten times. The chain couples TRBV20-1 to TRBJ2-3; TRBD2 matches at 9 bases. V shed 5 bases, J shed 5 bases, and the junction held 17 bases outside the gene matches. The CDR3 loop spans 17 amino acids. Germline loops: CDR1 DFQATT, CDR2 SNEGSKA (reference sequence). The CDR3 nucleotides read TGCAGTGCTCGGGGGGTAGTAGCGGGAGCGGAGGGAGATACGCAGTATTTT. Translated, it gives CSARGVVAGAEGDTQYF.

This clonotype was seen ten or more times. The chain carries TRBV7-9 and TRBJ1-3; weak D call: TRBD1 (5 bases). The CDR3 length is 12 residues. The germline V gene has CDR1 SEHNR and CDR2 FQNEAQ (reference sequence). Trimming removed 10 bases from V and 10 bases from J, with 17 bases in between. This chain's CDR3 is CATGRPGETIYF. The CDR3 nucleotides read TGTGCCACCGGTCGACCGGGGGAAACCATATATTTT.

This clonotype has ten or more counts. The chain combines TRBV7-8 with TRBJ2-7; D is possibly TRBD2 (5 bases). V lost 0 bases to trimming and J lost 6 bases, with 6 bases between them. The CDR3 is 12 amino acids. Germline V CDR1 and CDR2: SGHVS, FQNEAQ. CDR3 loop: CASSLAGGEQYV. In DNA, the CDR3 is TGTGCCAGCAGCTTAGCAGGAGGCGAGCAGTACGTC.

This clonotype was seen many times. This sequence joins TRBV2 and TRBJ2-1; D is possibly TRBD2 (6 bases). The CDR3 runs to 13 residues. CDR1 is SNHLY and CDR2 is FYNNEI in the germline V gene. The germline V and J ends were trimmed by 4 bases and 6 bases, with 10 bases remaining between them. CDR3 in DNA: TGTGCCAGCAGTGGCGTCGGGGGCAATGAGCAGTTCTTC. Its translation is CASSGVGGNEQFF.

There are many counts of this clonotype. The rearrangement links TRBV29-1 to TRBJ2-3; a possible D gene is TRBD2 (6 bases). The V gene's germline CDR1 is SQVTM and CDR2 ANQGSEA. Trimming removed 3 bases from V and 3 bases from J, with 7 bases in between. The CDR3 consists of 12 residues. The CDR3 is CSVEGGTDTQYF. The DNA of the CDR3 is TGCAGCGTTGAGGGGGGTACAGATACGCAGTATTTT.

Many counts were recorded for this clonotype. The chain uses TRBV4-2 and TRBJ1-1, with D uncertain. This CDR3 is built from 14 residues. The ends were cut back, 2 bases at V and 2 bases at J, with 9 bases in the middle. Germline V gene sequence: CDR1 LGHNA, CDR2 YNFKEQ. In nucleotides, the CDR3 is TGTGCCAGCAGCCAACGTGGGAGCAACACTGAAGCTTTCTTT. It translates to CASSQRGSNTEAFF.

This clonotype was recorded at least ten times. The rearrangement links TRBV7-2 to TRBJ1-1; the match to TRBD1 covers 8 bases. This CDR3 has 16 amino acids. Germline-derived CDR1 and CDR2 are SGHTA and FQGNSA. The junction had 5 bases not matched to a gene; V was cut back by 2 bases and J by 0 bases. CDR3 sequence: CASSLTGGPMNTEAFF. The DNA of the CDR3 is TGTGCCAGCAGCTTAACAGGGGGACCCATGAACACTGAAGCTTTCTTT.

This clonotype was detected ten times or more. The rearrangement links TRBV9 to TRBJ2-1; D might be TRBD1 (6 bases). V dropped 0 bases and J dropped 10 bases, with 14 bases sitting between them. Looked up from germline, CDR1 is SGDLS and CDR2 is YYNGEE. The CDR3 runs 14 residues. CDR3 residues: CASSVAEGVGEQFF. The CDR3 DNA is TGTGCCAGCAGCGTAGCCGAGGGGGTAGGGGAGCAGTTCTTC.

This clonotype came up many times. V is TRBV5-6 and J is TRBJ2-5; D ambiguous. V was clipped by 4 bases and J by 4 bases, with 20 bases between them. CDR3 length: 16 residues. Germline CDR1 and CDR2: SGHDT and YYEEEE. The CDR3 nucleotides read TGTGCCAGCAGCCCAGGATTGGCCCGGATCAGAGAGACCCAGTACTTC. It specifies CASSPGLARIRETQYF.

This clonotype occurred many times. This chain uses TRBV12-3 or TRBV12-4 with TRBJ1-1; D possibly corresponds to TRBD1 (5 bases). V was trimmed by 6 bases and J by 6 bases, leaving 14 bases between them. The CDR3 sequence is 13 residues long. The CDR3 DNA follows: TGTGCCAGCAGCGACAGCCCGAGGGCTGAAGCTTTCTTT. Encoded protein: CASSDSPRAEAFF.

This clonotype was observed many times. This chain connects TRBV19 to TRBJ2-2; unclear D gene. The germline V and J ends were trimmed by 3 bases and 6 bases, with 5 bases remaining between them. The CDR3 contains 12 residues. CDR1 is LNHDA, CDR2 SQIVND, per germline (reference sequence). The CDR3 is CASSMPPGELFF. The DNA for the CDR3 is TGTGCCAGTAGTATGCCCCCCGGGGAGCTGTTTTTT. Full variable domain (remainder filled in from reference TRBV19 and TRBJ2-2): DGGITQSPKYLFRKEGQNVTLSCEQNLNHDAMYWYRQDPGQGLRLIYYSQIVNDFQKGDIAEGYSVSREKKESFPLTVTSAQKNPTAFYLCASSMPPGELFFGEGSRLTVL.

This clonotype was recorded many times. The V gene is TRBV12-3 or TRBV12-4, the J gene TRBJ2-1; the match to TRBD2 covers 8 bases. The CDR3 runs to 14 residues. V trimming: 3 bases; J trimming: 10 bases; junction bases outside the gene matches: 8. The chain's CDR3 is CASSFGDQRGEQFF. CDR3 in DNA: TGTGCCAGCAGTTTCGGTGATCAGCGGGGGGAGCAGTTCTTC.